The next 13 T cell receptor beta chains were all read from a single sample in a study of T cell therapy after organ transplantation. Their recognized antigens are unknown. Some clones are missing from TCRdb's copy, which holds only in-frame ones; the method was immunoSEQ multiplex PCR. The sample carries roughly 48,000 clones, 94% recorded once. The specimen was CD8+ T cells from blood, collected before autologous CMV-specific T cell therapy. The source of these receptors is a human patient who had received a solid organ transplant and had CMV disease.

To note about this clone: Relative to the germline gene, one junction end is altered; a read error may explain this. The chain has TRBV5-1 and TRBJ2-1, with TRBD2 matching over 13 bases. The CDR3 has 17 amino acids. Germline values: CDR1 SGHRS, CDR2 YFSETQ. In nucleotides, the CDR3 is TGCGCCAGCAGCCTCGGACTAGCGGGAGCCCCCTACGATGAGCAGTTCTTC. Amino acids: CASSLGLAGAPYDEQFF.

This chain uses TRBV15 with TRBJ2-7; 10 bases are a match to TRBD1. The CDR3 has 15 residues. V gave up 5 bases and J gave up 3 bases; unmatched junction bases: 7. Germline V gene sequence: CDR1 LNHNV, CDR2 YYDKDF (reference sequence). CDR3: CATSAPGQGNYEQYF. The CDR3 DNA follows: TGTGCCACCAGCGCCCCGGGACAGGGGAACTACGAGCAGTACTTC. Looking up the rest from reference TRBV15 and TRBJ2-7 gives the full variable domain: DAMVIQNPRYQVTQFGKPVTLSCSQTLNHNVMYWYQQKSSQAPKLLFHYYDKDFNNEADTPDNFQSRRPNTSFCFLDIRSPGLGDTAMYLCATSAPGQGNYEQYFGPGTRLTVT.

This clone was counted once. This chain uses TRBV9 with TRBJ1-2; D unresolved. Germline CDR1 and CDR2: SGDLS and YYNGEE. This CDR3 is 13 amino acids long. V lost 0 bases and J lost 3, with 6 bases in between. CDR3 loop: CASSVAGDYGYTF. The CDR3 DNA is TGTGCCAGCAGCGTAGCCGGGGACTATGGCTACACCTTC.

This rearrangement joins TRBV4-1 to TRBJ2-3, with 10 bases lining up with TRBD2. This CDR3 has 17 residues. V was clipped by 0 bases and J by 5 bases; unmatched bases: 8. The V gene's germline CDR1 is MGHRA and CDR2 YSYEKL. The CDR3 is CASSQELLAGVLDTQYF. The CDR3 DNA follows: TGCGCCAGCAGCCAAGAATTGCTAGCGGGAGTGTTAGATACGCAGTATTTT.

The J gene is TRBJ2-2, the V gene TRBV6-5; 8 bases match TRBD1. Germline CDR1 reads MNHEY; CDR2 reads SVGAGI. V shed 0 bases, J shed 6 bases, and the junction held 6 bases outside the gene matches. The CDR3 covers 16 residues. CDR3 in DNA: TGTGCCAGCAGTTACTCGAGCTCAGGGGGCCCCGGGGAGCTGTTTTTT. Translation: CASSYSSSGGPGELFF.

The rearrangement joins TRBV2 to TRBJ2-1; TRBD1 aligns across 8 bases. The length of the CDR3 is 16 residues. J was trimmed by 5 bases and V by 3 bases; bases with no gene match: 9. Germline V gene data show CDR1 as SNHLY and CDR2 as FYNNEI. CDR3 sequence reads: CASSDLAGGFHNEQFF. CDR3 sequence (DNA): TGTGCCAGCAGTGATCTGGCAGGGGGCTTCCACAATGAGCAGTTCTTC. Full variable domain (outside the CDR3, taken from reference TRBV2 and TRBJ2-1): EPEVTQTPSHQVTQMGQEVILRCVPISNHLYFYWYRQILGQKVEFLVSFYNNEISEKSEIFDDQFSVERPDGSNFTLKIRSTKLEDSAMYFCASSDLAGGFHNEQFFGPGTRLTVL.

This rearrangement joins TRBV27 to TRBJ2-7; D may correspond to TRBD1 or TRBD2 (5 bases each). From germline, CDR1 is MNHEY and CDR2 SMNVEV (reference sequence). Deletions cut 4 bases from V and 0 bases from J, with 16 bases between. This CDR3 has 16 amino acids. Written as DNA, the CDR3 is TGTGCCAGCAGTTCAGCATGGGACCTAAACTCCTACGAGCAGTACTTC. This translates into CASSSAWDLNSYEQYF.

The rearrangement uses TRBV5-4 and TRBJ1-3; D may be TRBD1 (5 bases). In germline, CDR1 is SGHNT, CDR2 YYREEE (reference sequence). Trimming pared 4 bases from V and 4 bases from J, leaving 15 bases between. This CDR3 region has 15 residues. The CDR3 coding sequence is TGTGCCAGCAGCCCCGAGCAGGGCCCCGGAAACACCATATATTTT. Amino acids: CASSPEQGPGNTIYF.

This chain connects TRBV7-9 to TRBJ1-2, with TRBD1 as a possible D gene (5 bases). Trimming cost V 4 bases and J 6 bases, with 12 bases left between them. Germline CDR1 reads SEHNR; CDR2 reads FQNEAQ (reference sequence). This CDR3 contains 13 residues. This chain's CDR3 is CASSWGPENGYTF. In DNA form, the CDR3 reads TGTGCCAGCAGCTGGGGACCGGAGAATGGCTACACCTTC.

This clone has only one observation. The rearrangement uses TRBV12-5 and TRBJ2-7, with a weak D call TRBD1 (6 bases). The CDR3 covers 12 residues. Germline lookup yields CDR1 LGHNT and CDR2 FRNRAP. The V end lost 6 bases, the J end lost 1 base, and 7 bases lay between the germline ends. The CDR3 loop is CASGRGSYEQYF. DNA of the CDR3: TGTGCTAGTGGCAGGGGATCCTACGAGCAGTACTTC. The full variable domain, rest sourced from reference TRBV12-5 and TRBJ2-7, is DARVTQTPRHKVTEMGQEVTMRCQPILGHNTVFWYRQTMMQGLELLAYFRNRAPLDDSGMPKDRFSAEMPDATLATLKIQPSEPRDSAVYFCASGRGSYEQYFGPGTRLTVT.

This chain joins TRBV7-9 and TRBJ1-5; tentatively, D is TRBD1 (5 bases). Per the germline V gene, CDR1 is SEHNR and CDR2 is FQNEAQ (reference sequence). V was trimmed by 4 bases and J by 6 bases, leaving 25 bases between them. This CDR3 is 18 amino acids long. The CDR3 coding sequence is TGTGCCAGCAGCTGGGTTGTGGGGCCGGGGGATTCCAGTCAGCCCCAGCATTTT. Its protein is CASSWVVGPGDSSQPQHF. The full variable domain, rest sourced from reference TRBV7-9 and TRBJ1-5, is DTGVSQNPRHKITKRGQNVTFRCDPISEHNRLYWYRQTLGQGPEFLTYFQNEAQLEKSRLLSDRFSAERPKGSFSTLEIQRTEQGDSAMYLCASSWVVGPGDSSQPQHFGDGTRLSIL.

The rearrangement links TRBV7-9 to TRBJ1-3; D not certain. The CDR3 runs 14 residues. Germline V lookup: CDR1 SEHNR, CDR2 FQNEAQ (reference sequence). V lost 4 bases and J lost 1, with 8 bases in between. The CDR3 is CASSSRLSGNTIYF. For the CDR3, the DNA is TGTGCCAGCAGCTCCAGGCTTTCTGGAAACACCATATATTTT.

The chain couples TRBV4-3 to TRBJ1-2; the D is unclear. CDR1 is LGHNA, CDR2 YSLEER, per germline. The CDR3 spans 14 residues. V was clipped by 0 bases and J by 7 bases, with 12 bases between them. The CDR3 reads CASSQDVEVPGYTF. CDR3 coding DNA: TGCGCCAGCAGCCAAGATGTGGAGGTTCCTGGCTACACCTTC.